Shown below are 23 T cell receptor beta chains from a single sample sequenced in a study of blood T cell repertoires in COVID-19. Sequenced by immunoSEQ multiplex PCR; TCRdb stores in-frame clones only, minus some. The sample has 150,000 or so clones; about 92% are singletons. Material: peripheral blood. The receptors were sampled from a man aged 30 to 45 with COVID-19, enrolled during active disease.

V is TRBV5-4 and J is TRBJ2-3; no clear D gene. The CDR3 totals 15 residues. Looked up from germline, CDR1 is SGHNT and CDR2 is YYREEE (reference sequence). The V and J ends lost 1 base and 6 bases respectively, with 15 bases between them. The CDR3 DNA reads TGTGCCAGCAGCTTGAACCAGGCACCCACGGATACGCAGTATTTT. It codes for CASSLNQAPTDTQYF. Using reference TRBV5-4 and TRBJ2-3 for the parts outside the CDR3, the full variable domain is ETGVTQSPTHLIKTRGQQVTLRCSSQSGHNTVSWYQQALGQGPQFIFQYYREEENGRGNFPPRFSGLQFPNYSSELNVNALELDDSALYLCASSLNQAPTDTQYFGPGTRLTVL.

This sequence joins TRBV5-6 and TRBJ2-3, with D tentatively TRBD1 (5 bases). The germline gives CDR1 SGHDT, CDR2 YYEEEE. The CDR3 is 13 amino acids. The germline V and J ends were trimmed by 1 base and 4 bases, with 7 bases remaining between them. The CDR3 nucleotides are TGTGCCAGCAGCTTGAGGGGCGCAGATACGCAGTATTTT. Translation: CASSLRGADTQYF.

This chain uses TRBV18 with TRBJ2-2; tentatively, D is TRBD1 (8 bases). This CDR3 spans 17 amino acids. CDR1 KGHSH and CDR2 LQKENI come from the germline V gene. The V gene lost 6 bases and the J gene lost 4 bases, with 21 bases spanning the gap. CDR3 coding DNA: TGTGCCAGCTCTCCCGTAAGCGGGACAGGAGGCACCGGGGAGCTGTTTTTT. This translates into CASSPVSGTGGTGELFF.

This chain uses TRBV19 with TRBJ1-6, with D uncertain. CDR3 size: 13 residues. V shed 3 bases and J shed 7 bases, with 7 bases lying between them. CDR1 is LNHDA and CDR2 is SQIVND in the germline V gene (reference sequence). In nucleotides, the CDR3 is TGTGCCAGTAGTATTACGGGAAATTCACCCCTCCACTTT. It codes for CASSITGNSPLHF. Based on the CDR3 plus reference TRBV19 and TRBJ1-6, the full variable domain is DGGITQSPKYLFRKEGQNVTLSCEQNLNHDAMYWYRQDPGQGLRLIYYSQIVNDFQKGDIAEGYSVSREKKESFPLTVTSAQKNPTAFYLCASSITGNSPLHFGNGTRLTVT.

The J gene is TRBJ1-1, the V gene TRBV7-8, with TRBD1 as a possible D gene (6 bases). The CDR3 extends over 15 amino acids. Germline CDR1 SGHVS, CDR2 FQNEAQ. The V and J ends lost 3 bases and 5 bases respectively, with 16 bases between them. The CDR3: CASSFVGGFWTEAFF. In DNA, the CDR3 is TGTGCCAGCAGCTTTGTAGGGGGATTTTGGACTGAAGCTTTCTTT.

The chain is built from TRBV11-3 and TRBJ2-2, with a possible D match to TRBD1 (6 bases). The germline CDR1 and CDR2 sequences are SGHNT and YENEEA. The germline V and J ends were trimmed by 5 bases and 1 base, with 8 bases remaining between them. The CDR3 consists of 14 residues. The CDR3 loop reads CASSPDRNTGELFF. CDR3 nucleotides: TGTGCCAGCAGCCCGGACAGGAACACCGGGGAGCTGTTTTTT.

V is TRBV9 and J is TRBJ2-3; D perhaps matches TRBD1 (5 bases). Germline V gene sequence: CDR1 SGDLS, CDR2 YYNGEE. V was pared by 0 bases and J by 4 bases, with 21 bases between. CDR3 size: 18 residues. The CDR3 loop reads CASSVATGRAMGADTQYF. CDR3 coding DNA: TGTGCCAGCAGCGTAGCTACGGGCAGGGCTATGGGCGCAGATACGCAGTATTTT.

The chain joins TRBV3-1 (or the pseudogene TRBV3-2) to TRBJ2-3; 8 bases match TRBD1. J gave up 5 bases and V 0 bases, and 10 bases lay outside the gene matches. The germline V gene encodes CDR1 LGHDT and CDR2 YNNKEL (reference sequence). The CDR3 is made up of 17 amino acids. Written as DNA, the CDR3 is TGTGCCAGCAGCCAAGATTGGGGGACAGGATACAGAGATACGCAGTATTTT. It codes for CASSQDWGTGYRDTQYF.

This chain uses TRBV4-3 with TRBJ2-2, with TRBD2 matching over 10 bases. Germline values: CDR1 LGHNA, CDR2 YSLEER. The CDR3 sequence is 16 residues long. V shed 6 bases and J 5 bases; nucleotides not matched to a gene: 9. The CDR3 loop reads CASRTLAGGKTGELFF. The CDR3 DNA sequence: TGCGCCAGCAGAACTTTAGCGGGGGGAAAGACCGGGGAGCTGTTTTTT.

V usage is TRBV3-1 (or the pseudogene TRBV3-2) and J usage is TRBJ1-2; 7 nucleotides align to TRBD1. The V gene's germline CDR1 is LGHDT and CDR2 YNNKEL (reference sequence). This CDR3 contains 15 residues. Trimming cost V 4 bases and J 5 bases; bases outside gene matches: 10. The CDR3 loop is CASSPLGTARYGYTF. As DNA, the CDR3 is TGTGCCAGCAGCCCACTTGGGACAGCCAGATATGGCTACACCTTC.

The J gene is TRBJ2-7, the V gene TRBV21-1; the table's D call, TRBD1, was not checked against the DNA. TRBV21-1 is labeled a pseudogene. The CDR3 covers 16 residues. DNA of the CDR3: TGTGCCAGCAGCGGCCAACAGCTTACACCTCCCGACGAGCAGTACTTC. Its translation is CASSGQQLTPPDEQYF.

The chain combines TRBV24-1 with TRBJ1-2, with D possibly TRBD1 on 6 matching bases. The CDR3 is 15 amino acids. The germline V gene encodes CDR1 KGHDR and CDR2 SFDVKD. V was trimmed by 9 bases and J by 4 bases, leaving 20 bases between them. CDR3 loop: CATLGDKGLSYGYTF. DNA for the CDR3: TGTGCCACCCTTGGGGACAAGGGGCTGAGCTATGGCTACACCTTC.

This chain uses TRBV10-3 with TRBJ1-2; the D is unclear. Germline-derived CDR1 and CDR2 are ENHRY and SYGVKD. This CDR3 contains 14 residues. V was shortened by 7 bases and J by 0 bases, with 12 bases between the two germline ends. The CDR3: CAITSRDPNYGYTF. The DNA for the CDR3 is TGTGCCATCACTTCCCGGGATCCTAACTATGGCTACACCTTC.

The chain joins TRBV24-1 to TRBJ2-2; TRBD1 is a possible D gene (5 bases). Germline V gene data show CDR1 as KGHDR and CDR2 as SFDVKD. The CDR3 runs 14 residues. The V end lost 5 bases, the J end lost 4 bases, and 10 bases lay between the germline ends. CDR3 in DNA: TGTGCCACCAGTGCAACAGGAACCACCGGGGAGCTGTTTTTT. It codes for CATSATGTTGELFF.

This chain links TRBV14 with TRBJ2-3, with TRBD2 matching 8 bases. Germline V gene lookup returns CDR1 SGHDN and CDR2 FVKESK. Trimming at V came to 0 bases and at J to 7 bases, leaving 9 bases not matched to a gene. This CDR3 is built from 16 residues. The DNA for the CDR3 is TGTGCCAGCAGCCAAGATACCGGGGGGGGCATAAATACGCAGTATTTT. The encoded protein is CASSQDTGGGINTQYF.

The CDR3 DNA sequence: TGTGCCAGCAGCCTGTGGCAGGGGCATGGCTACACCTTC. Its translation: CASSLWQGHGYTF. The V and J genes are TRBV11-2 and TRBJ1-2; maybe TRBD1 (6 bases). This CDR3 has 13 residues. Germline V lookup: CDR1 SGHAT, CDR2 FQNNGV. Trimming left V 5 bases short and J 6 bases short, with 13 bases between.

V usage is TRBV27 and J usage is TRBJ1-5; 7 bases match TRBD1. Germline V gene data show CDR1 as MNHEY and CDR2 as SMNVEV (reference sequence). This CDR3 is built from 15 residues. Losses at the gene ends were 6 bases for V and 0 bases for J; bases not matched to a gene: 5. DNA for the CDR3: TGTGCCAGCAGAGACAGGGATTATAGCAATCAGCCCCAGCATTTT. Translated, it gives CASRDRDYSNQPQHF.

The chain uses TRBV3-1 (or the pseudogene TRBV3-2) and TRBJ2-5; no firm D call. Germline-derived CDR1 and CDR2 are LGHDT and YNNKEL (reference sequence). The CDR3 runs 14 residues. The V gene lost 4 bases and the J gene lost 4 bases, with 13 bases spanning the gap. The CDR3 sequence is CASSRRSGLETQYF. The DNA of the CDR3 is TGTGCCAGCAGCCGAAGGTCGGGTCTAGAGACCCAGTACTTC.

The chain is built from TRBV15 and TRBJ1-2, with 10 bases aligning to TRBD1. The CDR3 is 14 amino acids. V lost 5 bases, J lost 8 bases, and 8 bases stayed unmatched. The V gene's germline CDR1 is LNHNV and CDR2 YYDKDF (reference sequence). DNA for the CDR3: TGTGCCACCAGCCCCCGCGGACAGGGGGAAGGCTACACCTTC. This translates into CATSPRGQGEGYTF.

This chain joins TRBV7-3 and TRBJ2-1; tentatively, D is TRBD1 (5 bases). The CDR3 covers 13 residues. The V end was cut by 2 bases, the J end by 8 bases, with 10 bases between. CDR1 and CDR2 (germline): SGHTA, FQGTGA. The CDR3 region has the DNA TGTGCCAGCAGCTTAGAAGGGGTGGATGAGCAGTTCTTC. Amino acid sequence: CASSLEGVDEQFF.

This sequence joins TRBV19 and TRBJ2-7, with TRBD1 matching over 8 bases. V shed 4 bases and J 7 bases; nucleotides not matched to a gene: 12. Germline V lookup: CDR1 LNHDA, CDR2 SQIVND (reference sequence). The CDR3 has 15 amino acids. CDR3: CASSKPRQGTGEQYF. Here the CDR3 DNA reads TGTGCCAGTAGTAAGCCCCGACAGGGGACGGGGGAGCAGTACTTC.

The genes are TRBV15 and TRBJ1-1; tentative D call: TRBD1 (5 bases). V gave up 2 bases and J gave up 1 base, with 11 bases separating them. This CDR3 has 15 amino acids. Germline V gene data show CDR1 as LNHNV and CDR2 as YYDKDF (reference sequence). The CDR3 region is CATSRSVGANTEAFF. In DNA form, the CDR3 reads TGTGCCACCAGCAGATCCGTAGGGGCGAACACTGAAGCTTTCTTT.

This chain uses TRBV5-1 with TRBJ2-3; maybe TRBD1 (6 bases). The germline V and J ends were trimmed by 1 base and 2 bases, with 11 bases remaining between them. CDR1 and CDR2 from the germline V gene are SGHRS and YFSETQ. This CDR3 has 15 amino acids. This CDR3 is CASSLTGNPTDTQYF. The CDR3 DNA reads TGCGCCAGCAGCTTGACAGGGAATCCCACAGATACGCAGTATTTT.